This TCR beta chain is from a study of blood T cell repertoires in COVID-19. This clone was recorded a few times. At one of its ends the junction is not consistent with the germline gene, which may arise from a read error. The CDR3 consists of 12 residues. Germline lookup yields CDR1 SGHNT and CDR2 YYREEE (reference sequence). Here immunoSEQ multiplex PCR was the method, and the copy in TCRdb shows in-frame clones only, minus some. The table records approximately 150,000 clones, around nine tenths of them present only once. Sample: peripheral blood. The TCR originated in a human donor in a cohort sampled during active COVID-19. V and J are TRBV5-4 and TRBJ1-2; 7 bases fit TRBD1. The CDR3 loop is CASSGTGTVGAF. The CDR3 DNA reads TGTGCCAGCAGCGGGACCGGGACAGTAGGCGCCTTC.